The next 31 T cell receptor beta chains were all read from a single sample in a study of T cell repertoires in cytomegalovirus infection. No antigen has been identified for these receptors. Each CDR3 protein is one row after TCRdb ran MiXCR on the reads. This table has about 770,000 distinct CDR3 sequences, 25% to 30% appearing once. Here the sequenced sample was cultured CD8+ T cells from PBMCs, taken from culture after CMV antigen stimulation. The receptor source for this set is a human donor in good health (CMV status not recorded). Some clones in this sample may be carry-over from other donors' samples.

The sample holds a few counts of this clonotype. The chain couples TRBV6-2 or TRBV6-3 to TRBJ1-4, with D perhaps matching TRBD1 (6 bases). Trimming left V 7 bases short and J 8 bases short, with 20 bases between. The germline V gene has CDR1 MNHEY and CDR2 SVGEGT. This CDR3 region has 15 residues. CDR3 sequence: CASTPGTKPLEKLFF. CDR3 coding DNA: TGTGCCAGCACCCCCGGGACAAAGCCTCTGGAAAAACTGTTTTTT.

The genes are TRBV7-6 and TRBJ1-5; D gene ambiguous. Germline CDR1 reads SGHVS; CDR2 reads FNYEAQ. V was clipped by 2 bases and J by 5 bases, with 7 bases between them. The CDR3 extends over 13 amino acids. Written as DNA, the CDR3 is TGTGCCAGCAGCTTAAGCATAGATCAGCCCCAGCATTTT. This encodes CASSLSIDQPQHF.

The J gene is TRBJ1-1, the V gene TRBV6-5, with 7 bases identical to TRBD1. The CDR3 has 19 residues. Germline assignment: CDR1 MNHEY and CDR2 SVGAGI. V was clipped by 2 bases and J by 1 base; unmatched bases: 16. The CDR3, as DNA: TGTGCCAGCAGTTACACCCCTGGGGAGGGGGCCATAGGGAACACTGAAGCTTTCTTT. Its protein product is CASSYTPGEGAIGNTEAFF.

This chain links TRBV2 with TRBJ2-7; D not resolved. Deletions cut 6 bases from V and 2 bases from J, with 20 bases between. Germline CDR1 is SNHLY and CDR2 is FYNNEI. This CDR3 is 16 amino acids long. This chain's CDR3 is CASSVLTLDGTYEQYF. The CDR3 DNA reads as TGTGCCAGCAGCGTCCTTACTTTGGACGGTACCTACGAGCAGTACTTC.

The chain joins TRBV2 to TRBJ2-1, with 7 positions matching TRBD1. Germline V lookup: CDR1 SNHLY, CDR2 FYNNEI. The CDR3 length is 13 residues. The V and J ends lost 7 bases and 9 bases, in that order; junction bases with no gene match: 9. Written as DNA, the CDR3 is TGTGCCAGCAAGCCGACAGGGTGGGTTGAGCAGTTCTTC. Amino acids: CASKPTGWVEQFF. The whole variable domain, remainder taken from reference TRBV2 and TRBJ2-1, is EPEVTQTPSHQVTQMGQEVILRCVPISNHLYFYWYRQILGQKVEFLVSFYNNEISEKSEIFDDQFSVERPDGSNFTLKIRSTKLEDSAMYFCASKPTGWVEQFFGPGTRLTVL.

The V gene is TRBV29-1, the J gene TRBJ2-7; unclear D gene. The CDR3 runs to 14 residues. Between the trimmed V and J ends, which lost 1 base and 6 bases, there was a span of 16 bases. Germline values: CDR1 SQVTM, CDR2 ANQGSEA. The DNA of the CDR3 is TGCAGCGTTGAAGCGCAGAATAGCCCTGGCGAGCAGTACTTC. As protein: CSVEAQNSPGEQYF.

The chain joins TRBV7-9 to TRBJ1-4; TRBD1 matches 8 bases. The CDR3 is made up of 17 amino acids. Germline V lookup: CDR1 SEHNR, CDR2 FQNEAQ (reference sequence). The V and J ends lost 5 bases and 3 bases, in that order; junction bases with no gene match: 11. Here the CDR3 reads CASSPTGAGMANEKLFF. Here the CDR3 DNA reads TGTGCCAGCAGCCCGACAGGGGCCGGCATGGCTAATGAAAAACTGTTTTTT.

The V gene is TRBV9, the J gene TRBJ1-1, with unresolved D. Germline V gives CDR1 SGDLS, CDR2 YYNGEE. This CDR3 region has 14 residues. Deletions cut 3 bases from V and 5 bases from J, with 14 bases between. CDR3 region: CASSGRMGMTEAFF. The CDR3 DNA reads as TGTGCCAGCAGCGGCCGTATGGGGATGACTGAAGCTTTCTTT.

The V gene is TRBV6-1, the J gene TRBJ2-1, with TRBD1 matching over 8 bases. Trimming removed 0 bases from V and 3 bases from J; junction bases left unmatched: 4. This CDR3 comprises 16 residues. Germline-derived CDR1 and CDR2 are MNHNS and SASEGT. The CDR3 here is CASSEALGTGYNEQFF. The CDR3 DNA follows: TGTGCCAGCAGTGAAGCGCTAGGGACAGGCTACAATGAGCAGTTCTTC.

At least ten counts were recorded for this clonotype. The V call is TRBV7-6, the J call TRBJ2-3; 13 nucleotides line up with TRBD2. After removal of 5 bases from V and 0 bases from J, the junction contained 14 bases not matched to a gene. There are 20 residues in the CDR3. Germline assignment: CDR1 SGHVS and CDR2 FNYEAQ. The CDR3 loop is CASSQQERLAGGYSTDTQYF. Written as DNA, the CDR3 is TGTGCCAGCAGCCAGCAGGAACGACTAGCGGGGGGCTACAGCACAGATACGCAGTATTTT.

This clonotype was seen more than once but under ten times. The chain uses TRBV19 and TRBJ2-5, with TRBD1 matching 8 bases. The CDR3 has 15 amino acids. V was clipped by 5 bases and J by 1 base; unmatched bases: 6. Germline CDR1 LNHDA, CDR2 SQIVND (reference sequence). CDR3 loop: CASSGWTGFQETQYF. The CDR3 DNA is TGTGCCAGTAGTGGCTGGACAGGGTTCCAAGAGACCCAGTACTTC.

V gene TRBV7-2 combines with J gene TRBJ2-2; D is perhaps TRBD1 (5 bases). The CDR3 is 14 amino acids. The germline V gene has CDR1 SGHTA and CDR2 FQGNSA. The V end lost 3 bases, the J end lost 7 bases, and 12 bases lay between the germline ends. The CDR3 is CASSFAGPGGELFF. The CDR3 DNA sequence: TGTGCCAGCAGCTTCGCAGGGCCTGGCGGGGAGCTGTTTTTT. Variable domain in full (rest from reference TRBV7-2 and TRBJ2-2): GAGVSQSPSNKVTEKGKDVELRCDPISGHTALYWYRQSLGQGLEFLIYFQGNSAPDKSGLPSDRFSAERTGGSVSTLTIQRTQQEDSAVYLCASSFAGPGGELFFGEGSRLTVL.

The V gene is TRBV2, the J gene TRBJ2-6; 11 nucleotides line up with TRBD1. The CDR3 totals 17 residues. Germline CDR1 is SNHLY and CDR2 is FYNNEI. Losses at the gene ends were 7 bases for V and 1 base for J; bases not matched to a gene: 6. This CDR3 reads CASNRRDRGSGANVLTF. CDR3 DNA: TGTGCCAGCAACCGTCGGGACAGGGGGTCTGGGGCCAACGTCCTGACTTTC.

There are a few counts of this clonotype. The rearrangement uses TRBV5-6 and TRBJ2-7; D may correspond to TRBD1 or TRBD2 (5 bases each). Germline assignment: CDR1 SGHDT and CDR2 YYEEEE. Trimming stripped 1 base from V and 0 bases from J, with 11 bases between. This CDR3 spans 15 amino acids. The CDR3: CASSLLGANSYEQYF. The CDR3 DNA reads as TGTGCCAGCAGCTTGCTCGGGGCGAACTCCTACGAGCAGTACTTC.

This sequence joins TRBV7-9 and TRBJ2-5, with 9 bases that match TRBD2. In germline, CDR1 is SEHNR, CDR2 FQNEAQ (reference sequence). V shed 3 bases, J shed 7 bases, and the junction held 12 bases outside the gene matches. This CDR3 region has 16 residues. CDR3 coding DNA: TGTGCCAGCAGCTTGCAGCGGGGGGTACCTCCGGGGACCCAGTACTTC. As protein: CASSLQRGVPPGTQYF.

This chain uses TRBV7-2 with TRBJ1-2; D is uncertain. V was trimmed by 6 bases and J by 1 base, leaving 9 bases between them. CDR3 size: 13 residues. Germline-derived CDR1 and CDR2 are SGHTA and FQGNSA. The CDR3 region is CASSGSLNYGYTF. The CDR3 nucleotides are TGTGCCAGCAGTGGCAGCCTTAACTATGGCTACACCTTC.

Ten or more counts support this clonotype. This chain uses TRBV7-2 with TRBJ2-3; D is perhaps TRBD1 (5 bases). The germline CDR1 and CDR2 sequences are SGHTA and FQGNSA. V was clipped by 5 bases and J by 4 bases, with 13 bases between them. The CDR3 totals 14 residues. Here the CDR3 reads CASSRKGFPDTQYF. The CDR3, as DNA: TGTGCCAGCAGCCGTAAGGGGTTCCCAGATACGCAGTATTTT.

The chain recombines TRBV6-2 or TRBV6-3 with TRBJ1-2; 7 bases are a match to TRBD1. This CDR3 has 16 residues. V trimming: 7 bases; J trimming: 4 bases; junction bases outside the gene matches: 15. Germline CDR1 is MNHEY and CDR2 is SVGEGT. The CDR3 here is CASKALDRVIFYGYTF. The DNA of the CDR3 is TGTGCCAGCAAAGCCCTCGACAGGGTTATATTCTATGGCTACACCTTC.

V usage is TRBV20-1 and J usage is TRBJ1-2; D uncertain. The CDR3 runs 11 residues. Germline CDR1 is DFQATT and CDR2 is SNEGSKA (reference sequence). In DNA form, the CDR3 reads TGCAGGCATGGTGGGGACTATGGCTACACCTTC. The encoded protein is CRHGGDYGYTF.

The rearrangement joins TRBV19 to TRBJ1-1; the D gene is possibly TRBD1 (6 bases). V was shortened by 6 bases and J by 2 bases, with 19 bases between the two germline ends. The CDR3 covers 16 residues. Germline V gene sequence: CDR1 LNHDA, CDR2 SQIVND (reference sequence). The CDR3 loop reads CASSDESTGTNTEAFF. The CDR3 nucleotides are TGTGCCAGTAGCGACGAATCTACAGGGACCAACACTGAAGCTTTCTTT.

CDR3 in DNA: TGCAGTGCCGTGGGACAGGGGGCGAAGAATGAGCAGTTCTTC. It codes for CSAVGQGAKNEQFF. This chain joins TRBV20-1 and TRBJ2-1, with TRBD1 matching 12 bases. Germline CDR1 is DFQATT and CDR2 is SNEGSKA (reference sequence). This CDR3 has 14 amino acids. J was trimmed by 7 bases and V by 6 bases; bases with no gene match: 7.

This clonotype turned up a few times. A read error may produce the germline difference seen at one junction end. The chain uses TRBV5-1 and TRBJ1-2; D call uncertain. Per the germline V gene, CDR1 is SGHRS and CDR2 is YFSETQ. The CDR3 totals 8 residues. CDR3 bases: TGCGCCAGCAGCTTCCAGGACTTC. Protein sequence: CASSFQDF. Looking up the rest from reference TRBV5-1 and TRBJ1-2 gives the full variable domain: KAGVTQTPRYLIKTRGQQVTLSCSPISGHRSVSWYQQTPGQGLQFLFEYFSETQRNKGNFPGRFSGRQFSNSRSEMNVSTLELGDSALYLCASSFQDFGSGTRLTVV.

This clonotype was observed a few times. The rearrangement links TRBV12-3 or TRBV12-4 to TRBJ2-2; D may be TRBD2 (7 bases). This CDR3 comprises 14 residues. V lost 3 bases, J lost 6 bases, and 11 bases lay in between. The CDR3 region is CASSFLGGPGELFF. CDR3 DNA sequence: TGTGCCAGCAGTTTCCTCGGGGGGCCCGGGGAGCTGTTTTTT.

Of note for this clonotype: A much more abundant neighbour one base away suggests this may be a read error. The gene calls are TRBV7-6 and TRBJ1-1, with D tentatively TRBD1 (5 bases). The ends were cut back, 3 bases at V and 4 bases at J, with 12 bases in the middle. This CDR3 spans 14 amino acids. CDR1 and CDR2 from the germline V gene are SGHVS and FNYEAQ. This CDR3 is CASSFTRGITEAFF. In nucleotides, the CDR3 is TGTGCCAGCAGCTTCACAAGGGGAATCACTGAAGCTTTCTTT.

The genes are TRBV6-6 and TRBJ2-5; D is ambiguous. Germline CDR1 reads MNHNY; CDR2 reads SVGAGI (reference sequence). The ends were cut back, 5 bases at V and 3 bases at J, with 16 bases in the middle. The CDR3 totals 15 residues. The CDR3 DNA sequence: TGTGCCAGCAGTCCCCGGACCCAAAGGGAAGAGACCCAGTACTTC. This gives the protein CASSPRTQREETQYF.

J is TRBJ1-2 and V is TRBV6-5, with TRBD1 as a possible D gene (5 bases). CDR3 size: 12 residues. Germline V gene sequence: CDR1 MNHEY, CDR2 SVGAGI. With 7 bases removed from V and 0 bases from J, the gap between germline ends came to 6 bases. CDR3 DNA: TGTGCCAGCAAAGGGGCTAACTATGGCTACACCTTC. It codes for CASKGANYGYTF.

In this sample, this clonotype turned up a few times. The chain recombines TRBV20-1 with TRBJ2-1; D possibly matches TRBD1 or TRBD2 (5 bases each). The CDR3 spans 12 residues. V lost 5 bases, J lost 3 bases, and 8 bases lay in between. Germline CDR1 reads DFQATT; CDR2 reads SNEGSKA (reference sequence). As DNA, the CDR3 is TGCAGTGCTGGGACCCTCTACAATGAGCAGTTCTTC. Translated: CSAGTLYNEQFF.

This clonotype turned up a few times. The rearrangement joins TRBV27 to TRBJ2-1; a possible D gene is TRBD1 (5 bases). V lost 4 bases and J lost 2, with 12 bases in between. The CDR3 runs 15 residues. The V gene's germline CDR1 is MNHEY and CDR2 SMNVEV (reference sequence). In DNA form, the CDR3 reads TGTGCCAGCAGTTCAACAGGAGCTGCCTACAATGAGCAGTTCTTC. It yields the protein CASSSTGAAYNEQFF.

The chain recombines TRBV2 with TRBJ1-1; a weak D match, TRBD1 (6 bases). This CDR3 comprises 15 residues. The V gene lost 2 bases and the J gene lost 4 bases, with 14 bases spanning the gap. From germline, CDR1 is SNHLY and CDR2 FYNNEI. CDR3 amino acids: CASSESKGGSTEAFF. The DNA for the CDR3 is TGTGCCAGCAGTGAAAGTAAAGGGGGAAGCACTGAAGCTTTCTTT.

V is TRBV12-3 or TRBV12-4 and J is TRBJ1-5; D is perhaps TRBD1 (6 bases). CDR3 size: 14 residues. V dropped 5 bases and J dropped 6 bases, with 14 bases sitting between them. Here the CDR3 DNA reads TGTGCCAGCAGTCACTTACAGGGTGCTCAGCCCCAGCATTTT. Translation gives CASSHLQGAQPQHF.

The chain has TRBV28 and TRBJ2-7; a weak D match, TRBD2 (6 bases). Germline-derived CDR1 and CDR2 are MDHEN and SYDVKM. This CDR3 has 13 residues. V was shortened by 1 base and J by 5 bases, with 9 bases between the two germline ends. The DNA for the CDR3 is TGTGCCAGCAGTTTATTTGGGGAGGACGAGCAGTACGTC. Translating it yields CASSLFGEDEQYV.